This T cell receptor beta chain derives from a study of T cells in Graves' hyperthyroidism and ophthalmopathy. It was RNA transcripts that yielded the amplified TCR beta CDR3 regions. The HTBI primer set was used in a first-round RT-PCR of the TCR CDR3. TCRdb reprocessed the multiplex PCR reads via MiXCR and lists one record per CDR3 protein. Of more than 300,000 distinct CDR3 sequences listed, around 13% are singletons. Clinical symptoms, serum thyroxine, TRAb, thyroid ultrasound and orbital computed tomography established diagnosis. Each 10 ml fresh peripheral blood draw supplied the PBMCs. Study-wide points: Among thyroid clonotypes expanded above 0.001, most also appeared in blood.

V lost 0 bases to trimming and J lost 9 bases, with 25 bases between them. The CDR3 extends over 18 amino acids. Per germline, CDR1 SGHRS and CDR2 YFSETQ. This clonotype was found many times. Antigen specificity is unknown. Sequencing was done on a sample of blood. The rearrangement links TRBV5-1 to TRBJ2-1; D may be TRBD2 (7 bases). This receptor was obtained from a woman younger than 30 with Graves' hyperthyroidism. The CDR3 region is CASSLVAPGPGGGAEQFF. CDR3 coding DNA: TGCGCCAGCAGCTTGGTGGCGCCAGGACCCGGAGGGGGGGCTGAGCAGTTCTTC.